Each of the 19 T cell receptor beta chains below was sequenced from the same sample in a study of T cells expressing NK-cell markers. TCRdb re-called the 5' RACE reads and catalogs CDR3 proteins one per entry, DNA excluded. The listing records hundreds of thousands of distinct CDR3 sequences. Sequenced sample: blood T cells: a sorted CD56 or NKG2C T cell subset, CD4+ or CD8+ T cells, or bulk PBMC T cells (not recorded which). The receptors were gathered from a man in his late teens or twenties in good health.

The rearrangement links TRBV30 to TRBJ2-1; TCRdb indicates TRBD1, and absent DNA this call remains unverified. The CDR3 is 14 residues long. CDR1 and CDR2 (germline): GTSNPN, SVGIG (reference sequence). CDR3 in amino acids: CAWSRSHDYNEQFF.

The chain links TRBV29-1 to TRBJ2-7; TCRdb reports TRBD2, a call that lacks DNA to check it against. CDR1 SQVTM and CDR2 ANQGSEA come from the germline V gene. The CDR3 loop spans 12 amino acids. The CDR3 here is CSVEREGPEQYF.

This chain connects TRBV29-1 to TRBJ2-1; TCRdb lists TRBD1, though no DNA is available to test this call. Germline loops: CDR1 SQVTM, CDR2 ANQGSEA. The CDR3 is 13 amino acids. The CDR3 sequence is CSVDIGTGNEQFF.

The CDR3 spells CASSRTTDRREKLFF. This rearrangement joins TRBV5-1 to TRBJ1-4; lacking DNA, the TRBD1 call made by TCRdb goes unchecked. The CDR3 length is 15 residues. The germline V gene encodes CDR1 SGHRS and CDR2 YFSETQ.

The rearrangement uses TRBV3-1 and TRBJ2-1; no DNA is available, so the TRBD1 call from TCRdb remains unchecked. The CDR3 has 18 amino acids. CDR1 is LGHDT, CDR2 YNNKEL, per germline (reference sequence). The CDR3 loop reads CASSQVREGQNSYNEQFF.

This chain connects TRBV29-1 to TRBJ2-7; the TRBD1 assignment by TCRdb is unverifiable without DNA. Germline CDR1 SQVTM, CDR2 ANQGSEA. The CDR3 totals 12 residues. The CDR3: CSVELSGHEQYF.

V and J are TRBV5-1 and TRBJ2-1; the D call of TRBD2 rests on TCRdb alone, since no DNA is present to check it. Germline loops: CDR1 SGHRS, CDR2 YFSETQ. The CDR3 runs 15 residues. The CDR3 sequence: CASSPGTSGRTEQFF.

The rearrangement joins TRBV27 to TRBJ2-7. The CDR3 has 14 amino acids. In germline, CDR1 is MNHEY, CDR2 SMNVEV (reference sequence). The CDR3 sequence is CASRFLTDSYEQYF.

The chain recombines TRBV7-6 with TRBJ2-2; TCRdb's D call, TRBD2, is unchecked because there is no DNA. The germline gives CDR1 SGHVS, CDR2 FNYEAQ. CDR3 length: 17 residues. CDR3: CASSLSGERQGTGELFF. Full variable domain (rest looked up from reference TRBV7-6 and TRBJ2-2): GAGVSQSPRYKVTKRGQDVALRCDPISGHVSLYWYRQALGQGPEFLTYFNYEAQQDKSGLPNDRFSAERPEGSISTLTIQRTEQRDSAMYRCASSLSGERQGTGELFFGEGSRLTVL.

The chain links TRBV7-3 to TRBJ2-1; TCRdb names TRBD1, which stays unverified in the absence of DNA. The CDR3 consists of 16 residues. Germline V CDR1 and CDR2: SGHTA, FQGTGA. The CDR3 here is CASSPQGIGSYNEQFF.

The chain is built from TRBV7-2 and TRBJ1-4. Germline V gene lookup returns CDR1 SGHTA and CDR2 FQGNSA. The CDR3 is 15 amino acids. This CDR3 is CASSLAQSRGEKLFF.

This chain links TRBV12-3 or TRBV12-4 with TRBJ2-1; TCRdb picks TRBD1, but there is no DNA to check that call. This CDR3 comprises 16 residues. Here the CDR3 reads CASSPLGGRENNEQFF.

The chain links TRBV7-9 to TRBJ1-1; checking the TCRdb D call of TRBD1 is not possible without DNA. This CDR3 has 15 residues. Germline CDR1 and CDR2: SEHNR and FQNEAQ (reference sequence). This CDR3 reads CASSLPWTGGGEAFF. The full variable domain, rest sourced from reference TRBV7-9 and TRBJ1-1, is DTGVSQNPRHKITKRGQNVTFRCDPISEHNRLYWYRQTLGQGPEFLTYFQNEAQLEKSRLLSDRFSAERPKGSFSTLEIQRTEQGDSAMYLCASSLPWTGGGEAFFGQGTRLTVV.

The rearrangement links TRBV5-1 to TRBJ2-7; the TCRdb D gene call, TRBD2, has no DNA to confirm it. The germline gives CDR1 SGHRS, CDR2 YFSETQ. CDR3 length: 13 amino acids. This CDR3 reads CASRRAVTYEQYF.

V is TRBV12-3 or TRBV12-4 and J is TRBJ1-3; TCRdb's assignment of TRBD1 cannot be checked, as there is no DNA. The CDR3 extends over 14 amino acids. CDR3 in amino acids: CASRGGSSGNTIYF.

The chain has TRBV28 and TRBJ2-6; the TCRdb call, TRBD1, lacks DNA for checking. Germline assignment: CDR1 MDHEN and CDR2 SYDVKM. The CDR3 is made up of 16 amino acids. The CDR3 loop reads CASTRPRTVGANVLTF.

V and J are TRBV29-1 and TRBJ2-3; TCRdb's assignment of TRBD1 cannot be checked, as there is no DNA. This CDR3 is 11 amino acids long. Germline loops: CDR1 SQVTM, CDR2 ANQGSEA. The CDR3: CSVDLSRTQYF.

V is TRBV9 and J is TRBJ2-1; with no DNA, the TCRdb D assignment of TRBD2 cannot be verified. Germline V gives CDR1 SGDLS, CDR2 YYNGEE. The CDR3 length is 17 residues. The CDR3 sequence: CASSVAPRGSSYNEQFF. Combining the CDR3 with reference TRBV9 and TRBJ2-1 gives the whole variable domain DSGVTQTPKHLITATGQRVTLRCSPRSGDLSVYWYQQSLDQGLQFLIQYYNGEERAKGNILERFSAQQFPDLHSELNLSSLELGDSALYFCASSVAPRGSSYNEQFFGPGTRLTVL.

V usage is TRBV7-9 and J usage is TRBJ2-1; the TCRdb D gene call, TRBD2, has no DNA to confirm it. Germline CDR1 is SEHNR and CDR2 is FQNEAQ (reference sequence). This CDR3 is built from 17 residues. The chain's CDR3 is CASSFGGGTSGLNEQFF.